This TCR beta chain appears in the sequencing data of a study of human thymus T cells. V was cut by 7 bases and J by 0 bases, with 15 bases left in between. Germline CDR1 SNHLY, CDR2 FYNNEI. The CDR3 runs to 15 residues. The sample holds one count of this clone. The assay was immunoSEQ multiplex PCR, and TCRdb's table has in-frame clones only and misses some. The sample has tens of thousands of clones; approximately 96% are singletons. Thymus pieces cut out during corrective heart surgery were the tissue that was used. The sequenced sample consisted of thymus tissue. The chain is built from TRBV2 and TRBJ1-2; D is uncertain. The source is a boy in the first two years of life with a congenital heart defect but otherwise immunologically healthy. CDR3 protein: CASTTQAASNYGYTF. The CDR3 DNA reads TGTGCCAGCACCACTCAGGCCGCCTCTAACTATGGCTACACCTTC.